Listed below are T cell receptor beta chains from one sample, sequenced in a study of shared clonotypes between healthy human individuals. Clones were sequenced by immunoSEQ multiplex PCR, and TCRdb holds only the in-frame ones, with some missing. The sample consists of about 2 million clones, about 94% of them appearing once. Material: naive CD8+ T cells sorted from blood. These receptors were taken from a man younger than 30 in good health. Both conserved end residues are part of each CDR3. The order of the fields is D gene, clone size, J gene, V gene, CDR3 DNA, CDR3 protein. A D gene is named only where the DNA matches it firmly. Expanded clones get a size class; other rows say once, few or many, or leave the size out.

.,.,TRBJ1-4,TRBV30,TGTGCCTGGAGTGTACGTGGGGAGAGTGAAAAACTGTTTTTT,CAWSVRGESEKLFF
TRBD1,.,TRBJ1-1,TRBV4-1,TGCGCCAGCAGCATCCAGGGGGCGCACACTGAAGCTTTCTTT,CASSIQGAHTEAFF
TRBD2,.,TRBJ2-7,TRBV27,TGTGCCAGCAGTTCGGGACTAGCAATTTATGAGCAGTACTTC,CASSSGLAIYEQYF
.,few,TRBJ2-7,TRBV4-1,TGCGCCAGCAGCCAAGACACCTACGAGCAGTACTTC,CASSQDTYEQYF
TRBD1,once,TRBJ2-3,TRBV27,TGTGCCAGCAGTACTATGGGGACAGGGACAGATACGCAGTATTTT,CASSTMGTGTDTQYF
TRBD2,.,TRBJ2-1,TRBV7-9,TGTGCCAGCAGCTTAGATAGCGGGGAGTACAATGAGCAGTTCTTC,CASSLDSGEYNEQFF
TRBD1,.,TRBJ2-1,TRBV5-1,TGCGCCAGCAGACCAGACAGGGGCGTCTACAATGAGCAGTTCTTC,CASRPDRGVYNEQFF
.,.,TRBJ2-7,TRBV6-6,TGTGCCACCGAAGGGGCAGGGGCCTACGAGCAGTACTTC,CATEGAGAYEQYF
TRBD1,.,TRBJ1-5,TRBV5-6,TGTGCCAGCAGCTTTGGGACAGGGCCCCAGCCCCAGCATTTT,CASSFGTGPQPQHF
.,.,TRBJ2-2,TRBV4-1,TGCGCCAGCATTAATTTCGACACCGGGGAGCTGTTTTTT,CASINFDTGELFF
.,.,TRBJ2-4,TRBV7-9,TGTGCCAGCAGTCTTATACAGGGACCCAAAAACATTCAGTACTTC,CASSLIQGPKNIQYF
.,.,TRBJ1-3,TRBV28,TGTGCCAGCAGTCCCGGCGGGAGCGAAAACACCATATATTTT,CASSPGGSENTIYF
.,.,TRBJ2-5,TRBV6-6,TGTGCCAGCAGTTACTCGAAAGTTCAAGAGACCCAGTACTTC,CASSYSKVQETQYF
.,.,TRBJ2-1,TRBV29-1,TGCAGCTCAACCCACCAAAGCTCCTACAATGAGCAGTTCTTC,CSSTHQSSYNEQFF
TRBD1,few,TRBJ1-5,TRBV4-1,TGCGCCAGCAGCCAAGTTACAGGGGGCGGTCAGCCCCAGCATTTT,CASSQVTGGGQPQHF
.,.,TRBJ1-1,TRBV9,TGTGCCAGCAGCGTCGAAGGGTACACTGAAGCTTTCTTT,CASSVEGYTEAFF
.,.,TRBJ1-1,TRBV25-1,TGTGCCAGCAGTGATTGGACGGGGAACACTGAAGCTTTCTTT,CASSDWTGNTEAFF
.,.,TRBJ1-4,TRBV7-9,TGTGCCAGCAGCATAAACAGTGCAACTAATGAAAAACTGTTTTTT,CASSINSATNEKLFF
.,.,TRBJ2-3,TRBV7-8,TGTGCCAGCAGCTTGGCTCTCGCGGGACCCCCGGGTGGCACAGATACGCAGTATTTT,CASSLALAGPPGGTDTQYF
TRBD2,.,TRBJ2-1,TRBV6-5,TGTGCCAGCAACCCACTAGCGGGGGGTATGGATGAGCAGTTCTTC,CASNPLAGGMDEQFF
TRBD2,.,TRBJ2-3,TRBV2,TGTGCCATTCGCGGGGGGGCAGATACGCAGTATTTT,CAIRGGADTQYF
TRBD2,few,TRBJ2-7,TRBV7-9,TGTGCCAGCAGCTTAGCGTCTAGCGGGAGCCCGGGGCAGTACTTC,CASSLASSGSPGQYF
.,.,TRBJ1-2,TRBV6-6,TGTGCCAGCAATACAGCTAACTATGGCTACACCTTC,CASNTANYGYTF
TRBD2,.,TRBJ2-3,TRBV4-1,TGCGCCAGCAGCTCAAACACGCTAGCGGGTGGTACAGATACGCAGTATTTT,CASSSNTLAGGTDTQYF
TRBD2,.,TRBJ2-7,TRBV18,TGTGCCAGCTCACCGATTCTAACTAGCGCCACCTACGAGCAGTACTTC,CASSPILTSATYEQYF
.,.,TRBJ1-2,TRBV2,TGTGCCAGCAGTGAAGCTCGGACCCGCGACGGCTACACCTTC,CASSEARTRDGYTF
TRBD1,.,TRBJ2-7,TRBV14,TGTGCCAGCAGCCAAACTCGGACAGGCACCTACGAGCAGTACTTC,CASSQTRTGTYEQYF
TRBD1,.,TRBJ2-7,TRBV5-4,TGTGCCAGCAGCTGGGACAGATCCTACGAGCAGTACTTC,CASSWDRSYEQYF
.,.,TRBJ2-5,TRBV12-5,TGTGCTAGTGGTTTACCAGAGGAGACCCAGTACTTC,CASGLPEETQYF
.,.,TRBJ2-1,TRBV4-3,TGCGCCAGCAGCCAAGGGTCGACCTCATACAATGAGCAGTTCTTC,CASSQGSTSYNEQFF
.,.,TRBJ2-6,TRBV9,TGTGCCAGCAGCGTTTGGACAGTCGGGACTGGGGCCAACGTCCTGACTTTC,CASSVWTVGTGANVLTF
TRBD1,.,TRBJ1-5,TRBV6-5,TGTGCCATCGGGACAGGGATCAATCAGCCCCAGCATTTT,CAIGTGINQPQHF
.,.,TRBJ2-7,TRBV2,TGTGCCAGCAGTGAAACAGGGATGACTACCCGGGAGCAGTACTTC,CASSETGMTTREQYF
.,.,TRBJ2-3,TRBV27,TGTGCCAGCAGTTTATGGGCGGGGAAGGATACGCAGTATTTT,CASSLWAGKDTQYF
TRBD1,few,TRBJ1-3,TRBV6-5,TGTGCCAGCAGTAGCGCGACAGGGGCTGGAAACACCATATATTTT,CASSSATGAGNTIYF
.,.,TRBJ2-3,TRBV7-9,TGTGCCAGCAGCGCCCAGGGTATCCCAGATACGCAGTATTTT,CASSAQGIPDTQYF
.,.,TRBJ2-7,TRBV27,TGTGCCAGCAGTACCCACACAGGGACTGGGGAGCAGTACTTC,CASSTHTGTGEQYF
TRBD2,.,TRBJ2-3,TRBV4-1,TGCGCCAGCAGCCCTGCTATTAGCGGGAGTGGAGATACGCAGTATTTT,CASSPAISGSGDTQYF
.,.,TRBJ1-5,TRBV2,TGTGCCAGCAGTTCTCCGGGGACATTCTATAGCAATCAGCCCCAGCATTTT,CASSSPGTFYSNQPQHF
TRBD2,.,TRBJ2-5,TRBV29-1,TGCAGCGTCGTAAACTTGGCGGGAGGAGAAGAGACCCAGTACTTC,CSVVNLAGGEETQYF
TRBD2,.,TRBJ2-5,TRBV2,TGTGCCAGCAGCCACTTAGCGGGAGGGCCGAGGGGCCAGTACTTC,CASSHLAGGPRGQYF
.,.,TRBJ2-5,TRBV4-1,TGCGCCAGCAGCCAAGACCAGTCGTACCAAGAGACCCAGTACTTC,CASSQDQSYQETQYF
.,once,TRBJ2-3,TRBV15,TGTGCCACCAGCAGAGCAAGAGAAACAGATACGCAGTATTTT,CATSRARETDTQYF
.,.,TRBJ2-7,TRBV7-9,TGTGCCACGGACAGTTACGAGCAGTACTTC,CATDSYEQYF
.,once,TRBJ2-1,TRBV7-6,TGTGCCAGCAGCCCACACGTGAGCTGGGACTCCTACAATGAGCAGTTCTTC,CASSPHVSWDSYNEQFF
.,once,TRBJ1-2,TRBV6-1,TGTGCCAGCAGTCAAGACCTCTACTATGGCTACACCTTC,CASSQDLYYGYTF
TRBD1,few,TRBJ1-2,TRBV4-2,TGTGCCAGCAGCCAAGACAACAGGGGAGAAAAAGCTTATGGCTACACCTTC,CASSQDNRGEKAYGYTF
.,.,TRBJ2-1,TRBV7-2,TGTGCCAGCAGCTTGATAGGGGCGGGCAGGGCGCACAATGAGCAGTTCTTC,CASSLIGAGRAHNEQFF
.,.,TRBJ2-5,TRBV9,TGTGCCAGCAGCGGGCCCCCTCGGGGGGCTCAGGAGACCCAGTACTTC,CASSGPPRGAQETQYF
TRBD1,.,TRBJ2-7,TRBV19,TGTGCCAGTAGTTGGACAGGGGGCGGTTCCTACGAGCAGTACTTC,CASSWTGGGSYEQYF
TRBD1,.,TRBJ2-2,TRBV10-3,TGTGCCATTATAAGACAGGGAACCGGGGAGCTGTTTTTT,CAIIRQGTGELFF